The TCR beta chain described here comes from a study of post-analysis software for immune sequencing data. Study-level points and caveats: In patients, TRBV5-6, TRBV5-1 and TRBV20-1 belonged to 4 or 5 TRBV segments found more frequently than in controls.

Trimming took off 3 bases at V and 4 bases at J, with 14 bases between the two ends. This CDR3 is 15 amino acids long. Regarding this clonotype: Antigen unknown.

The library was made from cDNA and included unique molecular identifiers. A single record per CDR3 protein comes from TCRdb applying MiXCR to the PCR reads. Of 500,000 to 600,000 distinct CDR3 sequences in the sample, around 47% were seen once. The TCR originated in a girl between 10 and 17 years old with multiple sclerosis. Sequences were obtained from blood. The V and J genes are TRBV12-3 or TRBV12-4 and TRBJ2-3; D is possibly TRBD1 or TRBD2 (7 bases each). The CDR3 DNA sequence: TGTGCCAGCAGTTTCAGGGGGAGGGTCGCAGATACGCAGTATTTT. Translation gives CASSFRGRVADTQYF.